The 11 T cell receptor beta chains reported below all come from one sample, sequenced in a study of identifying expanded T cells in peripheral blood. Clones were sequenced by immunoSEQ multiplex PCR, and TCRdb holds only the in-frame ones, with some missing. Here the sample spans 75,000 to 100,000 clones, approximately 89% being singletons. The sample taken for sequencing was blood. The receptors were gathered from a person aged 18-69 years in good health.

In its sample, this clone was seen once. The V gene is TRBV4-3, the J gene TRBJ1-2; a weak D match, TRBD1 (5 bases). V lost 3 bases and J lost 4, with 12 bases in between. CDR1 and CDR2 (germline): LGHNA, YSLEER. The CDR3 is 14 residues long. For the CDR3, the DNA is TGCGCCAGCAGCCAGGGCGACAGCCTCTATGGCTACACCTTC. This codes for CASSQGDSLYGYTF.

The chain employs TRBV28 and TRBJ2-7; maybe TRBD1 (6 bases). Trimming cost V 7 bases and J 3 bases, with 13 bases left between them. The CDR3 has 13 amino acids. CDR1 and CDR2 (germline): MDHEN, SYDVKM. The DNA for the CDR3 is TGTGCCAGCACCACCCACAGGGTCTACGAGCAGTACTTC. This gives the protein CASTTHRVYEQYF.

Only one count was recorded for this clone. The rearrangement links TRBV7-7 to TRBJ2-2; 9 bases match TRBD1. With V trimmed by 5 bases and J by 8 bases, 6 bases remained unmatched. CDR3 length: 14 residues. The V gene's germline CDR1 is SSHAT and CDR2 FNYEAQ (reference sequence). The DNA for the CDR3 is TGTGCCAGCAGCGTGGACAGGGGTTCTGGGGAGCTGTTTTTT. This encodes CASSVDRGSGELFF.

The J gene is TRBJ1-5, the V gene TRBV28, with 7 nucleotides matching TRBD1. V trimming: 7 bases; J trimming: 7 bases; junction bases outside the gene matches: 13. The CDR3 loop spans 15 amino acids. Germline loops: CDR1 MDHEN, CDR2 SYDVKM. CDR3 in DNA: TGTGCCAGCACTCCGGCCCGGGACAGATCCCAGCCCCAGCATTTT. This translates into CASTPARDRSQPQHF.

The V and J genes are TRBV7-2 and TRBJ2-5, with 13 bases matching TRBD2. Germline loops: CDR1 SGHTA, CDR2 FQGNSA. This CDR3 is built from 16 residues. V shed 3 bases, J shed 5 bases, and the junction held 6 bases outside the gene matches. The CDR3 spells CASSLWTSGGGETQYF. The CDR3 DNA reads TGTGCCAGCAGCTTGTGGACTAGCGGGGGAGGGGAGACCCAGTACTTC. Variable domain in full (rest from reference TRBV7-2 and TRBJ2-5): GAGVSQSPSNKVTEKGKDVELRCDPISGHTALYWYRQSLGQGLEFLIYFQGNSAPDKSGLPSDRFSAERTGGSVSTLTIQRTQQEDSAVYLCASSLWTSGGGETQYFGPGTRLLVL.

The chain recombines TRBV4-2 with TRBJ2-7, with 8 bases that match TRBD1. The CDR3 spans 19 residues. Germline V gene sequence: CDR1 LGHNA, CDR2 YNFKEQ. Trimming at V came to 2 bases and at J to 2 bases, leaving 17 bases not matched to a gene. The CDR3 region has the DNA TGTGCCAGCAGCCAACGAACCACTAGAGGACAGGGAGGCACCTACGAGCAGTACTTC. Residues: CASSQRTTRGQGGTYEQYF.

The chain is built from TRBV30 and TRBJ1-1; the D is unclear. Trimming stripped 3 bases from V and 3 bases from J, with 11 bases between. Germline V gene sequence: CDR1 GTSNPN, CDR2 SVGIG (reference sequence). The CDR3 covers 13 residues. The CDR3 spells CAWRQAFHTEAFF. The CDR3 DNA reads as TGTGCCTGGAGGCAGGCCTTTCACACTGAAGCTTTCTTT.

The rearrangement links TRBV29-1 to TRBJ1-2; possibly TRBD1 for D (5 bases). Per the germline V gene, CDR1 is SQVTM and CDR2 is ANQGSEA. The CDR3 extends over 11 amino acids. Deletions cut 4 bases from V and 8 bases from J, with 11 bases between. This CDR3 reads CSVVTERGYTF. Here the CDR3 DNA reads TGCAGCGTTGTGACAGAGAGGGGCTACACCTTC.

Regarding this clone: At one of its ends the junction is not consistent with the germline gene, which may arise from a read error. The V call is TRBV5-1, the J call TRBJ1-6; TRBD1 is a possible D gene (6 bases). The CDR3 runs to 14 residues. In germline, CDR1 is SGHRS, CDR2 YFSETQ. CDR3 bases: TGCGCCAACAGCTCAAACAGGGATAATTCACCCCTCCACTTT. Amino acids: CANSSNRDNSPLHF.

The V and J genes are TRBV5-4 and TRBJ2-1, with D unclear. Between the trimmed V and J ends, which lost 1 base and 8 bases, there was a span of 7 bases. In germline, CDR1 is SGHNT, CDR2 YYREEE (reference sequence). This CDR3 is built from 12 residues. CDR3 in amino acids: CASSLRPDEQFF. CDR3 DNA: TGTGCCAGCAGCTTGAGGCCGGATGAGCAGTTCTTC.

The table lists this clone with a count of one. J is TRBJ1-2 and V is TRBV28, with D possibly TRBD1 on 5 matching bases. Germline values: CDR1 MDHEN, CDR2 SYDVKM. This CDR3 is built from 16 residues. Trimming took off 6 bases at V and 2 bases at J, with 19 bases between the two ends. CDR3 amino acids: CASSPDRAEANYGYTF. Here the CDR3 DNA reads TGTGCCAGCAGCCCCGACAGAGCCGAGGCGAACTATGGCTACACCTTC.